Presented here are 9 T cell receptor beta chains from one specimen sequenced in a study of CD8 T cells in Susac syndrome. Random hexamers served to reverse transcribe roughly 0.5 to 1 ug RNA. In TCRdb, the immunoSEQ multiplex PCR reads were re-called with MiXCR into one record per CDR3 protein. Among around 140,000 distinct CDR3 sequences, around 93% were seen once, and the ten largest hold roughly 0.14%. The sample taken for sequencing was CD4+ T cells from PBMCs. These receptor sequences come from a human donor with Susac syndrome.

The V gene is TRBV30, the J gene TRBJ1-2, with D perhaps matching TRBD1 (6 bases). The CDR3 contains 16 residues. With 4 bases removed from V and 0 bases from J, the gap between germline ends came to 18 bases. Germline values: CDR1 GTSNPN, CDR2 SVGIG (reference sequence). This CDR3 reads CAWIPGGALANYGYTF. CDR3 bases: TGTGCCTGGATTCCCGGGGGGGCGCTTGCTAACTATGGCTACACCTTC. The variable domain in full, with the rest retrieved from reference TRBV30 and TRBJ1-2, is SQTIHQWPATLVQPVGSPLSLECTVEGTSNPNLYWYRQAAGRGLQLLFYSVGIGQISSEVPQNLSASRPQDRQFILSSKKLLLSDSGFYLCAWIPGGALANYGYTFGSGTRLTVV.

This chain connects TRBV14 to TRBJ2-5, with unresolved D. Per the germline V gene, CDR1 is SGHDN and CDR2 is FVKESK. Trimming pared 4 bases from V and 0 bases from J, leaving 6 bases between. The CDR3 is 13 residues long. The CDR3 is CASSPSYQETQYF. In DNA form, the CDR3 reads TGTGCCAGCAGCCCTTCGTACCAAGAGACCCAGTACTTC.

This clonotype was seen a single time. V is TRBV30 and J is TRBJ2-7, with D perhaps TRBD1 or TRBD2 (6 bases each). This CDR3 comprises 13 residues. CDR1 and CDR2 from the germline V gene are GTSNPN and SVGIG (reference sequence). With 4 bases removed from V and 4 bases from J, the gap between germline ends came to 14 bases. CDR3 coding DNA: TGTGCCTGGAACATAGGGGGGCTGTACGAGCAGTACTTC. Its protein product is CAWNIGGLYEQYF. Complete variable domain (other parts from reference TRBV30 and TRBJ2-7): SQTIHQWPATLVQPVGSPLSLECTVEGTSNPNLYWYRQAAGRGLQLLFYSVGIGQISSEVPQNLSASRPQDRQFILSSKKLLLSDSGFYLCAWNIGGLYEQYFGPGTRLTVT.

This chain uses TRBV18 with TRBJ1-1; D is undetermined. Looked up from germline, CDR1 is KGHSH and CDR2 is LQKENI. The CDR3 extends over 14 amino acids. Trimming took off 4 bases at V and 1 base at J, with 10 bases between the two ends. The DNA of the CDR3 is TGTGCCAGCTCACTGGCGGACCAGAACACTGAAGCTTTCTTT. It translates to CASSLADQNTEAFF.

CDR3 coding DNA: TGTGCCTGGAGGAGGGGGCGCGGCAGCACTGAAGCTTTCTTT. It encodes CAWRRGRGSTEAFF. This sequence joins TRBV30 and TRBJ1-1; 7 bases align to TRBD1. Germline CDR1 and CDR2: GTSNPN and SVGIG (reference sequence). The length of the CDR3 is 14 residues. V lost 3 bases and J lost 4; bases outside the gene matches: 8.

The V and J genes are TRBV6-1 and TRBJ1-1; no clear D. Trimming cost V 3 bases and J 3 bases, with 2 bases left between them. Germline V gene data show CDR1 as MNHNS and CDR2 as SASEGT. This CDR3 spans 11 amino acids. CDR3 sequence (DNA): TGTGCCAGCAGTGAGTACACTGAAGCTTTCTTT. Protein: CASSEYTEAFF.

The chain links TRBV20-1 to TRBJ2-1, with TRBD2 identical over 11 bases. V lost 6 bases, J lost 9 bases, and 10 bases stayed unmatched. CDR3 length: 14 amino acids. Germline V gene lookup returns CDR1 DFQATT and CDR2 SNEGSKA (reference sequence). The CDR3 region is CSAPYLAGGPEQFF. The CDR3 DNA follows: TGCAGTGCCCCCTATCTAGCGGGAGGTCCTGAGCAGTTCTTC.

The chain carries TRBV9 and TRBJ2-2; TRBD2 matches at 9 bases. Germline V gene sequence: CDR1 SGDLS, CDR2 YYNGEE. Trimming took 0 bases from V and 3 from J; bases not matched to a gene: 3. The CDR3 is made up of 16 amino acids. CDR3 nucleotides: TGTGCCAGCAGCGTAGTTCCTAGCGGGGACACCGGGGAGCTGTTTTTT. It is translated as CASSVVPSGDTGELFF.

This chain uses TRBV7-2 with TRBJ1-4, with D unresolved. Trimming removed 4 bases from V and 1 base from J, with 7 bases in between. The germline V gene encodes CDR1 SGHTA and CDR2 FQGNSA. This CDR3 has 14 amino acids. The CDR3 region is CASSSTITNEKLFF. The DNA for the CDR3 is TGTGCCAGCAGCTCGACCATAACTAATGAAAAACTGTTTTTT.